One T cell receptor (beta chain) is described in this entry. TCRdb's copy holds only in-frame clones and misses some; the assay was immunoSEQ multiplex PCR. The sample has tens of thousands of clones; more than 75% are singletons. The data stem from a study of blood T cell repertoires in COVID-19. Overall study: Sample material is recorded as cDNA or gDNA derived from T cells, B-cell-depleted T cells, or PBMCs.

The germline gives CDR1 SGHRS, CDR2 YFSETQ. The CDR3 is made up of 13 amino acids. V was cut by 1 base and J by 2 bases, with 7 bases left in between. This chain links TRBV5-1 with TRBJ2-7; a possible D gene is TRBD2 (5 bases). The TCR sequence derives from a human donor in a cohort sampled during active COVID-19. The sample was peripheral blood. The CDR3 loop reads CASSLTGTYEQYF. The CDR3 bases are TGCGCCAGCAGCTTGACGGGGACCTACGAGCAGTACTTC.